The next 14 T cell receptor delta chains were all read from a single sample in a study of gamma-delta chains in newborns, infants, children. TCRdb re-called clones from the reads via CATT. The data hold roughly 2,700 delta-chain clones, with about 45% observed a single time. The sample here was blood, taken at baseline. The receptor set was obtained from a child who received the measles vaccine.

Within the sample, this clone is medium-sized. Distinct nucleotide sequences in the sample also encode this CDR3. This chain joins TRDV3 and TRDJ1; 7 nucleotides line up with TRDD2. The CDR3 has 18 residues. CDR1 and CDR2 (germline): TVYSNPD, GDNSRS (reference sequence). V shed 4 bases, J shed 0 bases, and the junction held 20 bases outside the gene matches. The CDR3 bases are TGTGCCTCCCACTTACATACTCTTCCTATGAGGTACACCGATAAACTCATCTTT. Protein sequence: CASHLHTLPMRYTDKLIF.

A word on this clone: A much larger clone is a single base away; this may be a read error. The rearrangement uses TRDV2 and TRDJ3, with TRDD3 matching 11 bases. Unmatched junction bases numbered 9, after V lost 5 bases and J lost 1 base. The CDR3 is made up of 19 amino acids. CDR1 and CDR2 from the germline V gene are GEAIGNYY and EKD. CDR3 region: CACGRLGDKRSWDTRQMFF. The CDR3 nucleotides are TGTGCCTGTGGCCGACTGGGGGATAAAAGGTCCTGGGACACCCGACAGATGTTTTTC.

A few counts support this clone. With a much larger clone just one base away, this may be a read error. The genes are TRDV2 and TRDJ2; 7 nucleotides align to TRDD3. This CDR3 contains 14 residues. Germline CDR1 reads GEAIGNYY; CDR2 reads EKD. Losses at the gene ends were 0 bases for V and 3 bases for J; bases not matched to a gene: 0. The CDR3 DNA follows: TGTGCCTGTGACACCTGGGGGATGACAGCACAACTCTTCTTT. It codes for CACDTWGMTAQLFF.

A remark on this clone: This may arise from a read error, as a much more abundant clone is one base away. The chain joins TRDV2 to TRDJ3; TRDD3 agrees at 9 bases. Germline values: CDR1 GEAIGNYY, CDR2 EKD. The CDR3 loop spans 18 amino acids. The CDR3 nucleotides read TGTGCCTGTGACCTACTGGGGGACCGCTCTTGGGACACCCGACATATGTTTTTC. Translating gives CACDLLGDRSWDTRHMFF.

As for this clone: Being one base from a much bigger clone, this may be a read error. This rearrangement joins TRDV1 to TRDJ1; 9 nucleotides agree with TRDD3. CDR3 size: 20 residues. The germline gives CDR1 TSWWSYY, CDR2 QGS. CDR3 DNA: TGTGCTCATGGGGAAACTCAATACTCTTACTGGGGGACCCACACCGATAAACTCATCTTT. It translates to CAHGETQYSYWGTHTDKLIF.

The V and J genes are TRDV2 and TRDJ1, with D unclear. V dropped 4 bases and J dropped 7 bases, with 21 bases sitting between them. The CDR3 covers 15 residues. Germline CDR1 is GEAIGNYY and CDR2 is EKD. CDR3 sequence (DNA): TGTGCCTGTGATCCACTAACTGAGGTCGGCGGTAAACTCATCTTT. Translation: CACDPLTEVGGKLIF.

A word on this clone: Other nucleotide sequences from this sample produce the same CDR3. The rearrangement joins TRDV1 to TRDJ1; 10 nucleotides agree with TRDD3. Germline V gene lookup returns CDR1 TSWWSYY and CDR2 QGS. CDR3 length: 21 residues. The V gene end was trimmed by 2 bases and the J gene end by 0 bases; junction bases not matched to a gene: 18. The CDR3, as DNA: TGTGCTCTTGGGGAAGGACGCCTGGGGGGATACGTGCCCGGTTACACCGATAAACTCATCTTT. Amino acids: CALGEGRLGGYVPGYTDKLIF.

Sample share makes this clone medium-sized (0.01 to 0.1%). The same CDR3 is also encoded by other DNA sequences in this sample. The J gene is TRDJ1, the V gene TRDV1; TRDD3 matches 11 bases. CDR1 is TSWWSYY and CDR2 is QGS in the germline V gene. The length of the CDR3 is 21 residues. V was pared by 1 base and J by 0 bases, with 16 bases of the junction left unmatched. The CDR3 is CALGERGPPYWGITDTDKLIF. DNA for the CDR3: TGTGCTCTTGGGGAACGAGGTCCGCCCTACTGGGGGATAACGGACACCGATAAACTCATCTTT.

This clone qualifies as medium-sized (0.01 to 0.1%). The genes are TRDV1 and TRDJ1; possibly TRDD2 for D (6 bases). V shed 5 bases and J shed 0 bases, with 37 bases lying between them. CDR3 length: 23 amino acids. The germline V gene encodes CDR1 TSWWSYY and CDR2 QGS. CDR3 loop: CALGPPRGLPYLGFPQYTDKLIF. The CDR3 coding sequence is TGTGCTCTTGGGCCTCCCCGAGGCCTTCCGTACTTGGGATTCCCGCAGTACACCGATAAACTCATCTTT.

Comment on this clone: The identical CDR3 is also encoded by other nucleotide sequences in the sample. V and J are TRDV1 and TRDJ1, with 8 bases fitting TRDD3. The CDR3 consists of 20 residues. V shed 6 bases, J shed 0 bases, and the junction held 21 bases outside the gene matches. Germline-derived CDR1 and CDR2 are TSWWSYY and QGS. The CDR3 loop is CALGLTRLQVGDPNTDKLIF. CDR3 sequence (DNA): TGTGCTCTTGGCCTTACGAGGCTACAAGTGGGGGATCCTAACACCGATAAACTCATCTTT.

The CDR3 is CALGEGTFPRASWGYTDKLIF. The CDR3 region has the DNA TGTGCTCTTGGGGAGGGAACTTTCCCTCGGGCTAGCTGGGGATACACCGATAAACTCATCTTT. The chain is built from TRDV1 and TRDJ1; a possible D gene is TRDD3 (6 bases). Between the trimmed V and J ends, which lost 3 bases and 0 bases, there was a span of 29 bases. CDR1 and CDR2 (germline): TSWWSYY, QGS. The CDR3 extends over 21 amino acids.

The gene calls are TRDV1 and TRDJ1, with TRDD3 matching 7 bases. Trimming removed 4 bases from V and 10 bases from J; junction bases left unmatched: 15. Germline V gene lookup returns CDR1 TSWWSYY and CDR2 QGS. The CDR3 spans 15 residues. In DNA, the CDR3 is TGTGCTCTTGGGGGCCAAAGCAGTGGATACGGGAGACTCATCTTT. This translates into CALGGQSSGYGRLIF.

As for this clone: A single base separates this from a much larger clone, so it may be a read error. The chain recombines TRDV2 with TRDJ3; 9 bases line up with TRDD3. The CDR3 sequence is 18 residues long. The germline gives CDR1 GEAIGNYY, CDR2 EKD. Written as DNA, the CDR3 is TGTGCCTGTGACCTACTGGGGGACCGCTCTTGGGACACCCGACAGAGGTTTTTC. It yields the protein CACDLLGDRSWDTRQRFF.

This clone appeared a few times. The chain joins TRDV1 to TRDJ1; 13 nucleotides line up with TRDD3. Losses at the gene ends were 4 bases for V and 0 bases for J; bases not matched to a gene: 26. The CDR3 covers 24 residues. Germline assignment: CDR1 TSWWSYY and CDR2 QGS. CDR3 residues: CALGVPLPLFGLGDTLRYTDKLIF. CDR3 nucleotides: TGTGCTCTTGGGGTCCCACTTCCCCTGTTCGGACTGGGGGATACGCTTCGGTACACCGATAAACTCATCTTT.